Following are 21 T cell receptor beta chains from one sample sequenced in a study of prognosis after radiotherapy for stage I lung cancer. With two-round multiplex PCR, TCR beta CDR3 sequences were amplified from genomic DNA. Primers targeting each individual TRBV and TRBJ gene were applied in first-round PCR. Using its own MiXCR run on the multiplex PCR reads, TCRdb lists one record per CDR3 protein. The sample holds around 19,000 distinct CDR3 sequences, 40% to 55% seen once. The sequencing here drew on PBMCs, taken before or after stereotactic body radiation therapy (not recorded which). These receptors were obtained from a donor older than 45 with non-small cell lung cancer.

On this clonotype itself: The junction differs from germline at one of its ends, possibly a read error. The chain links TRBV6-2 or TRBV6-3 to TRBJ2-2, with a weak D call TRBD1 (5 bases). The CDR3 has 15 amino acids. CDR1 is MNHEY and CDR2 is SVGEGT in the germline V gene. CDR3 nucleotides: TGTGTCAGCAGTTCAAGAGCGACAGACACCGGGGAGCTGTTTTTT. It is translated as CVSSSRATDTGELFF.

This clonotype was recorded at least ten times. This CDR3 reads CASSSLLSQNEQFF. The CDR3 nucleotides are TGTGCCAGCAGCTCCCTTTTAAGCCAGAATGAGCAGTTCTTC. The chain has TRBV7-9 and TRBJ2-1; D is uncertain. Deletions cut 4 bases from V and 7 bases from J, with 14 bases between. Germline V gene lookup returns CDR1 SEHNR and CDR2 FQNEAQ (reference sequence). CDR3 length equals 14 residues.

By share of the sample, this clonotype is medium-sized. The V and J genes are TRBV30 and TRBJ1-6; TRBD1 is a possible D gene (6 bases). The CDR3 runs to 12 residues. Between the trimmed V and J ends, which lost 7 bases and 10 bases, there was a span of 14 bases. Germline CDR1 reads GTSNPN; CDR2 reads SVGIG (reference sequence). Here the CDR3 DNA reads TGTGCCTACAACAGGGTTCTGTCACCCCTCCACTTT. Translating it yields CAYNRVLSPLHF.

The chain links TRBV3-1 to TRBJ2-5; a possible D gene is TRBD2 (6 bases). V lost 2 bases to trimming and J lost 1 base, with 14 bases between them. CDR1 LGHDT and CDR2 YNNKEL come from the germline V gene (reference sequence). The CDR3 is 16 residues long. The CDR3 DNA follows: TGTGCCAGCAGCCAATCGCTAGCGCGTTCCCAAGAGACCCAGTACTTC. It specifies CASSQSLARSQETQYF.

The rearrangement uses TRBV6-1 and TRBJ2-1; a possible D gene is TRBD1 (6 bases). V lost 8 bases, J lost 1 base, and 12 bases lay in between. Germline V gene sequence: CDR1 MNHNS, CDR2 SASEGT. The CDR3 runs to 14 residues. This chain's CDR3 is CASYRQVSYNEQFF. The CDR3 bases are TGTGCCAGCTACAGACAGGTGTCCTACAATGAGCAGTTCTTC.

The chain recombines TRBV6-2 or TRBV6-3 with TRBJ1-5; D gene uncertain. Looked up from germline, CDR1 is MNHEY and CDR2 is SVGEGT. The CDR3 has 13 residues. The V gene lost 5 bases and the J gene lost 3 bases, with 8 bases spanning the gap. This CDR3 is CASSDALNQPQHF. In DNA, the CDR3 is TGTGCCAGCAGTGACGCGCTCAATCAGCCCCAGCATTTT.

This clonotype was detected ten times or more. The chain uses TRBV29-1 and TRBJ1-5; possibly TRBD1 for D (5 bases). The CDR3 is made up of 13 amino acids. V was clipped by 5 bases and J by 2 bases, with 10 bases between them. Looked up from germline, CDR1 is SQVTM and CDR2 is ANQGSEA. The CDR3 DNA is TGCAGCGTTCAGGGCGGGGGCAATCAGCCCCAGCATTTT. Translated: CSVQGGGNQPQHF.

This clonotype has more than one count but fewer than ten. A read error may be the cause here, since a much bigger clone is one base away. J is TRBJ2-7 and V is TRBV9; unclear D gene. Trimming shortened V by 4 bases and J by 2 bases, and 13 bases separated the two germline ends. CDR1 and CDR2 from the germline V gene are SGDLS and YYNGEE. CDR3 length: 14 amino acids. In DNA form, the CDR3 reads TGTGCCAGCAGCCTCCGGTACTTAGCCTACGAGCAGTACTTC. This gives the protein CASSLRYLAYEQYF.

A single count supports this clonotype. Given a far larger clone just one base away, this is likely a sequencing read error. V is TRBV19 and J is TRBJ2-5, with 8 bases identical to TRBD2. The better agreement between TRBJ2-1 and the DNA end casts doubt on the J call. The germline gives CDR1 LNHDA, CDR2 SQIVND (reference sequence). This CDR3 spans 16 amino acids. The DNA of the CDR3 is TGTACCAGTAGGACGCGGAGCGGGGGAACCAACAATGAGCAGTTCTTC. It encodes CTSRTRSGGTNNEQFF.

The chain couples TRBV20-1 to TRBJ2-1; 8 nucleotides line up with TRBD1. The CDR3 has 12 residues. Germline lookup yields CDR1 DFQATT and CDR2 SNEGSKA (reference sequence). V gave up 6 bases and J gave up 9 bases; unmatched junction bases: 7. The CDR3 loop reads CSADDRGGEQFF. The CDR3 coding sequence is TGCAGTGCAGACGACAGGGGTGGTGAGCAGTTCTTC.

CDR3 amino acids: CASSHEDKNTEAFF. The CDR3 nucleotides are TGTGCCAGCAGCCATGAGGACAAGAACACTGAAGCTTTCTTT. V and J are TRBV13 and TRBJ1-1, with D tentatively TRBD1 (5 bases). The V gene's germline CDR1 is PRHDT and CDR2 FYEKMQ (reference sequence). This CDR3 has 14 residues. The germline V and J ends were trimmed by 5 bases and 1 base, with 11 bases remaining between them.

This clonotype has just a few counts. This sequence joins TRBV19 and TRBJ1-3; 7 bases agree with TRBD1. This CDR3 spans 14 amino acids. Germline V gene lookup returns CDR1 LNHDA and CDR2 SQIVND (reference sequence). The trim removed 6 bases at V and 1 base at J, leaving 3 bases unmatched. The DNA for the CDR3 is TGTGCCAGTAGGACAGGGTCTTCTGGAAACACCATATATTTT. Protein product: CASRTGSSGNTIYF.

This clonotype has a count of ten or more. The genes are TRBV27 and TRBJ1-1; 10 positions agree with TRBD1. V lost 5 bases, J lost 6 bases, and 12 bases stayed unmatched. CDR3 size: 16 residues. In germline, CDR1 is MNHEY, CDR2 SMNVEV (reference sequence). DNA for the CDR3: TGTGCCAGCAGTCTAAGACGACAGGGGGCAATCCCTGAAGCTTTCTTT. This gives the protein CASSLRRQGAIPEAFF.

The chain combines TRBV11-3 with TRBJ2-1; 8 bases match TRBD2. This CDR3 has 14 residues. Germline V gene lookup returns CDR1 SGHNT and CDR2 YENEEA. V trimming: 3 bases; J trimming: 8 bases; junction bases outside the gene matches: 6. The CDR3 sequence is CASSFGAGVDEQFF. In DNA form, the CDR3 reads TGTGCCAGCAGCTTCGGAGCGGGAGTGGATGAGCAGTTCTTC.

The chain uses TRBV20-1 and TRBJ2-7; 10 bases agree with TRBD2. This CDR3 has 17 amino acids. Trimming took 2 bases from V and 5 from J; bases not matched to a gene: 15. Germline lookup yields CDR1 DFQATT and CDR2 SNEGSKA (reference sequence). The CDR3 protein is CSARLPWGSSGRDEQYF. DNA for the CDR3: TGCAGTGCTAGACTCCCCTGGGGATCTAGCGGGAGAGACGAGCAGTACTTC.

This clonotype appeared many times. The CDR3 spells CASSPPNTEAFF. In DNA form, the CDR3 reads TGTGCCAGCTCACCACCGAACACTGAAGCTTTCTTT. This chain connects TRBV18 to TRBJ1-1; no clear D gene. The V gene's germline CDR1 is KGHSH and CDR2 LQKENI. Trimming removed 0 bases from V and 1 base from J, with 0 bases in between. The CDR3 runs 12 residues.

The chain couples TRBV3-1 to TRBJ1-2; no definite D call. CDR1 LGHDT and CDR2 YNNKEL come from the germline V gene (reference sequence). The CDR3 runs to 11 residues. The V gene lost 6 bases and the J gene lost 6 bases, with 8 bases spanning the gap. The CDR3 protein is CASRGSHGYTF. The CDR3 bases are TGTGCCAGCAGGGGGTCACATGGCTACACCTTC.

Worth noting for this clonotype: Only one base separates this from a far larger clonotype, so it likely reflects a read error. This chain joins TRBV5-1 and TRBJ2-5; D is possibly TRBD2 (6 bases). The DNA end is a closer match to TRBJ2-1, so the J assignment may be wrong. The CDR3 is 13 residues long. Germline CDR1 is SGHRS and CDR2 is YFSETQ. The CDR3 sequence: CASSFRGWNEQFF. The CDR3 bases are TGCGCCAGCAGCTTCCGGGGGTGGAATGAGCAGTTCTTC.

Many counts were recorded for this clonotype. V and J are TRBV9 and TRBJ2-1; TRBD2 matches at 10 bases. The CDR3 sequence is 16 residues long. Per germline, CDR1 SGDLS and CDR2 YYNGEE. Trimming at V came to 3 bases and at J to 0 bases, leaving 3 bases not matched to a gene. The CDR3 here is CASSGGLAASYNEQFF. The CDR3 DNA follows: TGTGCCAGCAGCGGCGGACTAGCGGCCTCCTACAATGAGCAGTTCTTC.

The chain carries TRBV6-2 or TRBV6-3 and TRBJ1-6; D ambiguous. CDR3 length equals 13 residues. Germline CDR1 is MNHEY and CDR2 is SVGEGT. Trimming pared 2 bases from V and 10 bases from J, leaving 9 bases between. The CDR3 loop is CASSYTGGSPLHF. The CDR3, as DNA: TGTGCCAGCAGTTACACGGGAGGGTCACCCCTCCACTTT.

This clonotype is classed as medium-sized. This chain links TRBV6-1 with TRBJ1-2; 7 nucleotides agree with TRBD1. The length of the CDR3 is 14 residues. The V segment lost 3 bases and the J segment 6 bases; nucleotides outside the gene matches: 7. From germline, CDR1 is MNHNS and CDR2 SASEGT. CDR3 bases: TGTGCCAGCAGTGACCAGGGGGGAGGTAATGGCTACACCTTC. Protein sequence: CASSDQGGGNGYTF.